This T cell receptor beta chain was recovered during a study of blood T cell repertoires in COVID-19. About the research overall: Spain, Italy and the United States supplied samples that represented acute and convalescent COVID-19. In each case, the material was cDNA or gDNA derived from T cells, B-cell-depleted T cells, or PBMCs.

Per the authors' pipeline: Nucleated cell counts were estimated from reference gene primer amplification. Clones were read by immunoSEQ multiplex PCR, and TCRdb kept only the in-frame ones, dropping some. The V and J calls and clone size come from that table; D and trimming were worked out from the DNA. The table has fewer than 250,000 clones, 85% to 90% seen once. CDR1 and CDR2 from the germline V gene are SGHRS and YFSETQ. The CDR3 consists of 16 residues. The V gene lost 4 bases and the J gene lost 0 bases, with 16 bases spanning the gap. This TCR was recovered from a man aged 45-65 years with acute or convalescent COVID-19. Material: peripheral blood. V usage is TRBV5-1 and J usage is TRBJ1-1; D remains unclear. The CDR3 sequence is CASSPPVGEVNTEAFF. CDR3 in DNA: TGCGCCAGCAGCCCCCCAGTTGGGGAGGTGAACACTGAAGCTTTCTTT. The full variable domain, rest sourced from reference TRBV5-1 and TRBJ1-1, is KAGVTQTPRYLIKTRGQQVTLSCSPISGHRSVSWYQQTPGQGLQFLFEYFSETQRNKGNFPGRFSGRQFSNSRSEMNVSTLELGDSALYLCASSPPVGEVNTEAFFGQGTRLTVV.